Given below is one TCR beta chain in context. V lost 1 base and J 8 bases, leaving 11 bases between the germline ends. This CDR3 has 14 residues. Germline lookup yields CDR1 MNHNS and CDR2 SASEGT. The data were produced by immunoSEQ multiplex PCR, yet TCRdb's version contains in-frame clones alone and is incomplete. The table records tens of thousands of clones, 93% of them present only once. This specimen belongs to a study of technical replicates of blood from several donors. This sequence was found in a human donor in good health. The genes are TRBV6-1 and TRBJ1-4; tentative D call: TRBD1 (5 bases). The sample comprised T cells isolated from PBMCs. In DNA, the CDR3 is TGTGCCAGCAGTGAAGTGAAGGGGTCCGAAAAACTGTTTTTT. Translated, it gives CASSEVKGSEKLFF.